Each of the 11 T cell receptor beta chains below was sequenced from the same sample in a study of PD-1 blockade in classical Hodgkin lymphoma. Every single patient, without exception, relapsed after autologous stem cell transplantation, and brentuximab vedotin exposure varied. TCRdb's table, derived via immunoSEQ multiplex PCR, lists solely in-frame clones and lacks some. The table has around 96,000 clones, approximately 80% seen once; the top ten hold 12%. This specimen was peripheral blood mononuclear cells (PBMCs), taken at baseline. These receptors originate from a human donor with classical Hodgkin lymphoma.

J is TRBJ2-5 and V is TRBV2; weak D call: TRBD2 (6 bases). Germline loops: CDR1 SNHLY, CDR2 FYNNEI. The CDR3 has 13 amino acids. Deletions cut 7 bases from V and 2 bases from J, with 11 bases between. The CDR3 bases are TGTGCCAGCAACCTGGGGACTCAAGAGACCCAGTACTTC. It codes for CASNLGTQETQYF.

The rearrangement uses TRBV14 and TRBJ2-3; D is unclear. Germline V CDR1 and CDR2: SGHDN, FVKESK. V was cut by 2 bases and J by 6 bases, with 9 bases left in between. The CDR3 is made up of 13 amino acids. CDR3 nucleotide sequence: TGTGCCAGCAGCCAACTATCTCGGGATACGCAGTATTTT. It codes for CASSQLSRDTQYF.

V gene TRBV10-3 combines with J gene TRBJ2-1; TRBD2 matches at 9 bases. This CDR3 is built from 15 residues. Trimming cost V 5 bases and J 6 bases; bases outside gene matches: 8. Per germline, CDR1 ENHRY and CDR2 SYGVKD. CDR3 protein: CAISHASGTLNEQFF. The CDR3 nucleotides are TGTGCCATCAGTCATGCTAGCGGGACTCTCAATGAGCAGTTCTTC.

This sequence joins TRBV28 and TRBJ1-1; D might be TRBD1 (5 bases). Germline lookup yields CDR1 MDHEN and CDR2 SYDVKM. CDR3 size: 14 residues. Trimming left V 3 bases short and J 1 base short, with 9 bases between. The CDR3 region has the DNA TGTGCCAGCAGTTTCCGTCAGGGGAACACTGAAGCTTTCTTT. Encoded protein: CASSFRQGNTEAFF. Full variable domain (missing parts from reference TRBV28 and TRBJ1-1): DVKVTQSSRYLVKRTGEKVFLECVQDMDHENMFWYRQDPGLGLRLIYFSYDVKMKEKGDIPEGYSVSREKKERFSLILESASTNQTSMYLCASSFRQGNTEAFFGQGTRLTVV.

Turning to this clone: Other DNA sequences in the same sample also yield this CDR3. V is TRBV6-1 and J is TRBJ1-2; D may be TRBD1 (5 bases). The germline gives CDR1 MNHNS, CDR2 SASEGT. V gave up 7 bases and J gave up 8 bases, with 11 bases separating them. The CDR3 covers 11 residues. The CDR3 is CASTRQLGYTF. The CDR3 bases are TGTGCCAGCACACGACAGCTAGGCTACACCTTC.

This chain links TRBV5-1 with TRBJ2-7; 9 positions match TRBD2. Looked up from germline, CDR1 is SGHRS and CDR2 is YFSETQ. With 0 bases clipped from V and 4 bases from J, the junction kept 2 bases outside the gene matches. This CDR3 has 14 amino acids. The CDR3 DNA sequence: TGCGCCAGCAGCTTGGTGACTAGCGGTTACGAGCAGTACTTC. This gives the protein CASSLVTSGYEQYF. Drawing the rest from reference TRBV5-1 and TRBJ2-7, the complete variable domain is KAGVTQTPRYLIKTRGQQVTLSCSPISGHRSVSWYQQTPGQGLQFLFEYFSETQRNKGNFPGRFSGRQFSNSRSEMNVSTLELGDSALYLCASSLVTSGYEQYFGPGTRLTVT.

The chain recombines TRBV6-1 with TRBJ2-7; D may be TRBD1 (6 bases). The CDR3 is 11 amino acids. The germline gives CDR1 MNHNS, CDR2 SASEGT. Trimming pared 7 bases from V and 6 bases from J, leaving 10 bases between. The CDR3 loop is CASNTGPEQYF. The CDR3 bases are TGTGCCAGCAACACAGGGCCCGAGCAGTACTTC.

The rearrangement links TRBV7-9 to TRBJ1-3, with D hard to call. This CDR3 is built from 13 residues. Trimming shortened V by 2 bases and J by 8 bases, and 10 bases separated the two germline ends. The germline CDR1 and CDR2 sequences are SEHNR and FQNEAQ (reference sequence). In DNA form, the CDR3 reads TGTGCCAGCAGCTTAAGGTCCGGGCACACCATATATTTT. Protein sequence: CASSLRSGHTIYF.

This clone was counted between two and nine times. The sample has other DNA sequences that encode this CDR3 too. V gene TRBV18 combines with J gene TRBJ1-6; D gene unclear. There are 14 residues in the CDR3. Germline CDR1 is KGHSH and CDR2 is LQKENI. The germline V and J ends were trimmed by 3 bases and 10 bases, with 13 bases remaining between them. CDR3 coding DNA: TGTGCCAGCTCACCCGCGGACCGCTCCTCACCCCTCCACTTT. Its translation: CASSPADRSSPLHF.

This clone has a single count. One junction end disagrees with the germline gene, perhaps due to a read error. The chain recombines TRBV7-8 with TRBJ2-2; 10 positions agree with TRBD2. The CDR3 spans 16 residues. CDR1 is SGHVS, CDR2 FQNEAQ, per germline. CDR3 nucleotide sequence: TGTGCCAGCAGCCTAGCGGGAGTGAGAGGGACCGGGGAGCTGTTTTTT. It is translated as CASSLAGVRGTGELFF.

The chain employs TRBV11-2 and TRBJ2-7, with D possibly TRBD1 on 8 matching bases. Germline V gene sequence: CDR1 SGHAT, CDR2 FQNNGV. V gave up 1 base and J gave up 2 bases, with 12 bases separating them. The CDR3 extends over 15 amino acids. CDR3 sequence (DNA): TGTGCCAGCAGCTTAGGTACAGGGGGGGCCTACGAGCAGTACTTC. Amino acids: CASSLGTGGAYEQYF.